Listed here is a single TCR beta chain. This record comes from a study of follicular helper T cells after annual influenza vaccination. The CDR3 runs to 17 residues. Trimming took 2 bases from V and 5 from J; bases not matched to a gene: 10. Germline V gives CDR1 LGHNA, CDR2 YSLEER. Described time point: 2015-2016 season, pre-vaccination. Sorted blood CD4 subsets were sequenced before and after adults received seasonal inactivated influenza vaccine. Non-naive CD4+CXCR5+PD-1+ cTfh were sorted into ICOS+CD38+ and ICOS-CD38- fractions. The data were produced by immunoSEQ multiplex PCR, yet TCRdb's version contains in-frame clones alone and is incomplete. This sample carries 9,500 to 15,000 clones, about 80% of them seen once, and the ten largest clones take about 3.8%.

The chain joins TRBV4-3 to TRBJ2-1; 9 nucleotides agree with TRBD1. The sequences come from CXCR5+ CD38- circulating T follicular helper cells from blood, collected on the day of influenza vaccination. Subset specified: circulating Tfh, non-naive CD4+CXCR5+PD-1+ (ICOS+CD38+ or ICOS-CD38-). The TCR sequence derives from an adult who received the influenza vaccine. The CDR3 bases are TGCGCCAGCAGCCAACTTCCGGGACAGGGTTCGCACAATGAGCAGTTCTTC. This encodes CASSQLPGQGSHNEQFF.